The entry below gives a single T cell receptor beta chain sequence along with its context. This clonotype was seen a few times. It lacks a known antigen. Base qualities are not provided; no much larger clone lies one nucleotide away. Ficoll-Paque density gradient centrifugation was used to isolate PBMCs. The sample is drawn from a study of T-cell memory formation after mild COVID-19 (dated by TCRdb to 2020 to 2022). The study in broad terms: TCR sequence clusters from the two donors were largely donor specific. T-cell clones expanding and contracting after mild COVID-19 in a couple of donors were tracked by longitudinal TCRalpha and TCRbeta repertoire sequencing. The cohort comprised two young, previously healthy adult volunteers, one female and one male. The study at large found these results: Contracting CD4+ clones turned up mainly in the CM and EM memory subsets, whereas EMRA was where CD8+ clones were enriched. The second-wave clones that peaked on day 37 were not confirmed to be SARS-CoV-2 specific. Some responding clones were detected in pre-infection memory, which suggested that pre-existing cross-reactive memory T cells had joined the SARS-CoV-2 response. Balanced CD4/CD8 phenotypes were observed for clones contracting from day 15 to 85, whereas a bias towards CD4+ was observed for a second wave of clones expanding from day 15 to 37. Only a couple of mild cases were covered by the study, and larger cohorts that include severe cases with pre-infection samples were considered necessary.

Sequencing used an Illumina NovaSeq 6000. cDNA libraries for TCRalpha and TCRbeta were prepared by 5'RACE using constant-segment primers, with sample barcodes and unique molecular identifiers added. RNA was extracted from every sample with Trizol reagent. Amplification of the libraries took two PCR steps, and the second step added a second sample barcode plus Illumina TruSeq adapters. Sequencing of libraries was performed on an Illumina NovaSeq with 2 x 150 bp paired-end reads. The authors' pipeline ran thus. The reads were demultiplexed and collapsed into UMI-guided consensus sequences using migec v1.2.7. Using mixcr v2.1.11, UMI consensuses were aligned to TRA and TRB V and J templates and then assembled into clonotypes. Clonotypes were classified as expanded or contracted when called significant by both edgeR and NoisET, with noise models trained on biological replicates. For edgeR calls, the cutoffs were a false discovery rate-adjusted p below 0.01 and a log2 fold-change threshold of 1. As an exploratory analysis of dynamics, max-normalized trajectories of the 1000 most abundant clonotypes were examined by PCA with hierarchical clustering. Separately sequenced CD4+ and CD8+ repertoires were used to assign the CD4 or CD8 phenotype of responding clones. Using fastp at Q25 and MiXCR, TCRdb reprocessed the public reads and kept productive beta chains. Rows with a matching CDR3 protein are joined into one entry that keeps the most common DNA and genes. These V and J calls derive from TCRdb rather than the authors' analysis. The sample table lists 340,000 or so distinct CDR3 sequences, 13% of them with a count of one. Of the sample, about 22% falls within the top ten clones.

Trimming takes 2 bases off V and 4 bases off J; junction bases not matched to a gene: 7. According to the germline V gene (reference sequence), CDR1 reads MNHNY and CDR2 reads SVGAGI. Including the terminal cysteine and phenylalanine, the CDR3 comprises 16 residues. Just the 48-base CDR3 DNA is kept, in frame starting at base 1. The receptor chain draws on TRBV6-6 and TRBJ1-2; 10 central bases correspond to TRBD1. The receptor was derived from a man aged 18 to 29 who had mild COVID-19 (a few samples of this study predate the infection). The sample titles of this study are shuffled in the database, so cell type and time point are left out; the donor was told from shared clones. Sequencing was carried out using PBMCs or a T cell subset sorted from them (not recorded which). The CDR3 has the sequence CASSYPTGGEGYGYTF. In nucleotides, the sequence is TGTGCCAGCAGTTACCCGACAGGGGGCGAGGGCTATGGCTACACCTTC.